This section outlines one T cell receptor (beta chain) sequence together with its context. Assay used: immunoSEQ multiplex PCR; TCRdb lists only in-frame clones, some missing. The sample shows some 80,000 clones, about nine tenths of them seen only once. This entry is derived from a study of OX40 agonist ivuxolimab in advanced cancers. Patients were ineligible given autoimmune disease history or systemic immunosuppression. The CDR3 totals 17 residues. CDR1 is SGHNT, CDR2 YYREEE, per germline (reference sequence). Unmatched junction bases numbered 16, after V lost 5 bases and J lost 7 bases. The TCR originated in an adult with an advanced solid tumor such as melanoma, head and neck, liver or kidney cancer. This chain connects TRBV5-4 to TRBJ2-1, with 9 bases lining up with TRBD1. The sample was CD4+ or CD8+ T cells sorted from blood, taken in a trial of the OX40 agonist ivuxolimab. CDR3 region: CASRQGAPGTARNEQFF. The CDR3 DNA sequence: TGTGCCAGCAGACAGGGGGCGCCGGGGACTGCGAGGAATGAGCAGTTCTTC.